This note documents a single T cell receptor beta chain sequence. When the RNA was reverse transcribed, random hexamers were used with an input of about 0.5 to 1 ug. Via MiXCR, TCRdb re-called the immunoSEQ multiplex PCR reads, giving one row per CDR3 protein. This sample has 180,000 or so distinct CDR3 sequences, with about 95% found just once. These data originate in a study of CD8 T cells in Susac syndrome. Sequencing targeted TCR beta in blood CD8+ and CD4+ T cells. FACS was used to enrich TEMRA cells, whereas the CD8+ and CD4+ T cells were obtained by negative isolation. Trimming took off 1 base at V and 5 bases at J, with 5 bases between the two ends. CDR3 length: 12 residues. The germline V gene has CDR1 SEHNR and CDR2 FQNEAQ (reference sequence).

The chain has TRBV7-9 and TRBJ2-5; D is undetermined. The sample was CD4+ T cells from PBMCs. The sequence was collected from a human donor with multiple sclerosis. The CDR3 coding sequence is TGTGCCAGCAGCTTAGTATCTGAGACCCAGTACTTC. Its protein product is CASSLVSETQYF.